The sequence of this T cell receptor beta chain was determined in a study of cytomegalovirus exposure and HLA in healthy donors. Study-wide points: The study designated 160 or so TCR beta chains cytomegalovirus-associated. For cytomegalovirus status, the classifier reportedly gave diagnoses with high specificity and sensitivity.

The table came from immunoSEQ multiplex PCR; TCRdb's copy has only in-frame clones and leaves some out. Of over 85,000 clones in the sample, approximately 84% were seen once. A note on this clone: The antigen remains unidentified.

Separate from the 666-subject first cohort, the 120-subject validation cohort was the one that the donors belonged to. The clonotype originates from a woman aged 18-29 years in good health and CMV-seropositive. Sequencing was carried out using PBMCs.

The CDR3 sequence is CASSRHNRTNYGYTF. CDR3 bases: TGTGCCAGCTCCCGGCACAACAGGACTAACTATGGCTACACCTTC. The V call is TRBV27, the J call TRBJ1-2, with D perhaps TRBD1 (5 bases). Between the trimmed V and J ends, which lost 8 bases and 0 bases, there was a span of 16 bases. Germline V lookup: CDR1 MNHEY, CDR2 SMNVEV (reference sequence). The CDR3 totals 15 residues.